This T cell receptor (beta chain) derives from a study of blood T cell repertoires in COVID-19 (dated by TCRdb to about 2020). A note on the overall study: Samples from collaborators originated in the United States, Italy and Spain and spanned both the acute and convalescent phases of COVID-19. The repertoires were released in a freely available public database intended as a resource for research on the immune response to SARS-CoV-2. The prospective study material was composed of cDNA or gDNA derived from T cells, B-cell-depleted T cells, or PBMCs. The sample metadata nearly always contained a de-identified subject ID, COVID-19 status, age in years and sex. The dataset comprised deeply sampled blood TCRbeta repertoires from subjects exposed to, actively infected with, or recovered from COVID-19. Samples were obtained from the ongoing ImmuneRACE study (first 160 participants) and from approximately 1,200 subjects provided by 6 global collaborators. Where available, HLA class I and class II types were taken from metadata supplied by the sample provider and were not determined by assay-based typing. The full study reports these points: Clinical and demographic metadata were provided uncurated, with the amount varying by source and participant.

Comments on this clone: Its antigen has not been determined. No base-level quality is on record; no much larger clone is a single base apart.

Whole blood was collected in K2EDTA tubes by collaborating institutions according to the institutions' own protocols. Collaborator samples were shipped for TCRbeta analysis as frozen whole blood, isolated PBMCs, or DNA extracted from either sample type. The immunoSEQ Assay, a bias-controlled multiplex PCR, was used to amplify TCRbeta CDR3 regions from genomic DNA. As for the authors' bioinformatics: Within the assay, amplification of reference gene primers was used to estimate how many nucleated cells each sample contained. To quantify the absolute abundance of each unique TCRbeta CDR3 rearrangement, sequence reads were collapsed and filtered. For each sample, productive Simpson clonality was calculated as the square root of Simpson's diversity index over productive rearrangements. TCRdb re-hosts the immuneACCESS table, in-frame sequences only. Its copies lack some clones; in the studies checked, an unresolved V gene accounts for under half of them, and the cause for the rest is not known. V, J and clone size are taken as reported in that table, and D and trimming were inferred from the DNA itself. Within this sample are roughly 75,000 clones, with roughly 80% of them counted one time only. The ten largest clonotypes hold over 25% of the sample.

At the junction V is shortened by 5 bases and J by 0 bases, with 11 bases in between. The CDR3 spans 16 residues, from the cysteine through the phenylalanine. Of all the DNA, just the CDR3 is kept, 48 bases in frame from base 1. The germline V gene (reference sequence) sets CDR1 to LNHNV and CDR2 to YYDKDF. Here the chain combines TRBV15 and TRBJ1-6; the D segment cannot be called with confidence. This clonotype was sampled from a man aged 65 to 79 with acute or convalescent COVID-19. The sample comprised peripheral blood. The CDR3 sequence is CATSRLRFSYNSPLHF. The nucleotide sequence reads TGTGCCACCAGCCGTCTGAGGTTCTCCTATAATTCACCCCTCCACTTT.